The clone carrying this T cell receptor beta chain showed up just once. Its antigen is as yet unknown. These data come from a study of cytomegalovirus exposure and HLA in healthy donors. Study summary: Out of 150 million to 200 million T cells, an earlier analysis found over 100 million unique TCR beta sequences in total.

In germline, CDR1 is KGHSH, CDR2 LQKENI. CDR3 length: 18 residues. V was pared by 1 base and J by 5 bases, with 11 bases of the junction left unmatched. Study-level points and caveats: Generally TCR sequences proved uncommon, though certain public TCRs appeared in numerous donors. Immune exposure was documented only through CMV serostatus. An assumption of roughly uniform sequencing depth across donors underlay the presence/absence analyses.

The PCR ran on 60 Vbeta and 13 Jbeta primers. Sequencing was performed with immunoSEQ multiplex PCR; in TCRdb, only in-frame clones are kept and a portion is missing. The sample yields approximately 220,000 clones, about 79% seen once. The chain joins TRBV18 to TRBJ1-4; 9 bases are a match to TRBD1. The TCR comes from a male donor in good health and CMV-seronegative. The material sequenced was PBMCs. CDR3 DNA: TGTGCCAGCTCACCACTAGCTTCTTCCGGGACAGGGAATGAAAAACTGTTTTTT. This codes for CASSPLASSGTGNEKLFF.